These 14 T cell receptor beta chains originate from one sample sequenced in a study of regulatory T cells in long-lasting Graves disease. Building of the TCR beta libraries involved iRepertoire HTBI primers and Arm-PCR of CDR3 regions. TCRdb ran MiXCR on the multiplex PCR reads and lists one entry per CDR3 protein. The sample includes approximately 400,000 distinct CDR3 sequences, about 15% of them seen just once. Regarding time point: newly diagnosed GD, antithyroid drugs for less than 3 months. PBMC-extracted RNA yielded the TCR library. In addition, the sample was reused for a study of T cells in Graves' hyperthyroidism and ophthalmopathy.

The source material was peripheral blood mononuclear cells (PBMCs), sampled at new diagnosis, from a patient treated with antithyroid drugs. The source is a woman aged 25-40 years with Graves disease.

The chain combines TRBV19 with TRBJ1-2, with TRBD1 as a possible D gene (6 bases). This CDR3 is built from 16 residues. Trimming cost V 9 bases and J 4 bases, with 24 bases left between them. The V gene's germline CDR1 is LNHDA and CDR2 SQIVND (reference sequence). The CDR3 spells CASSRDRTTSSYGYTF. CDR3 DNA sequence: TGTGCCAGCAGCCGAGACAGGACGACCTCCTCCTATGGCTACACCTTC.

There are many counts of this clonotype. The chain joins TRBV11-3 to TRBJ2-5; D possibly corresponds to TRBD2 (6 bases). Germline lookup yields CDR1 SGHNT and CDR2 YENEEA. This CDR3 region has 14 residues. Trimming took 1 base from V and 0 from J, leaving 6 bases between them. This chain's CDR3 is CASSLGGDQETQYF. The DNA for the CDR3 is TGTGCCAGCAGCTTAGGCGGGGACCAAGAGACCCAGTACTTC.

The chain couples TRBV19 to TRBJ2-1; D is unresolved. Trimming pared 1 base from V and 4 bases from J, leaving 5 bases between. Germline V gives CDR1 LNHDA, CDR2 SQIVND (reference sequence). CDR3 size: 13 residues. CDR3 loop: CASSIVGYNEQFF. CDR3 DNA sequence: TGTGCCAGTAGTATAGTTGGATACAATGAGCAGTTCTTC.

This clonotype was counted at least ten times. The junction differs from germline at one of its ends, possibly a read error. V gene TRBV2 combines with J gene TRBJ1-4; unclear D gene. Per the germline V gene, CDR1 is SNHLY and CDR2 is FYNNEI. CDR3 size: 15 residues. CDR3 loop: CASIRGRGNENERRF. The CDR3 nucleotides read TGTGCCAGCATACGAGGACGGGGTAATGAAAATGAGAGGAGATTT.

This clonotype was recorded at least ten times. The V gene is TRBV6-1, the J gene TRBJ1-1; D call uncertain. V shed 5 bases and J shed 1 base, with 8 bases lying between them. In germline, CDR1 is MNHNS, CDR2 SASEGT. The CDR3 is made up of 13 amino acids. CDR3 nucleotide sequence: TGTGCCAGCAGTCGTTCTTCGAACACTGAAGCTTTCTTT. Translated: CASSRSSNTEAFF.

This clonotype was seen more than once but under ten times. The genes are TRBV24-1 and TRBJ2-3; D ambiguous. Trimming removed 3 bases from V and 5 bases from J, with 11 bases in between. Germline V gene data show CDR1 as KGHDR and CDR2 as SFDVKD. The length of the CDR3 is 14 residues. The chain's CDR3 is CATSDLGRVDTQYF. The CDR3 DNA is TGTGCCACCAGTGATCTAGGAAGGGTAGATACGCAGTATTTT.

This clonotype has ten or more counts. The chain couples TRBV30 to TRBJ2-3; 12 bases align to TRBD1. Germline CDR1 is GTSNPN and CDR2 is SVGIG (reference sequence). V lost 3 bases to trimming and J lost 2 bases; unmatched junction nucleotides: 6. The CDR3 sequence is 16 residues long. CDR3 loop: CAWSRGQGAFTDTQYF. Here the CDR3 DNA reads TGTGCCTGGAGCCGGGGACAGGGGGCTTTCACAGATACGCAGTATTTT. The complete variable domain, with remaining parts taken from reference TRBV30 and TRBJ2-3, reads SQTIHQWPATLVQPVGSPLSLECTVEGTSNPNLYWYRQAAGRGLQLLFYSVGIGQISSEVPQNLSASRPQDRQFILSSKKLLLSDSGFYLCAWSRGQGAFTDTQYFGPGTRLTVL.

This clonotype turned up a few times. The chain is built from TRBV4-1 and TRBJ2-1; tentative D call: TRBD1 (6 bases). V was cut by 4 bases and J by 8 bases, with 24 bases left in between. The CDR3 extends over 17 amino acids. Germline assignment: CDR1 MGHRA and CDR2 YSYEKL. In DNA, the CDR3 is TGCGCCAGCAGCCCAGGCCGGGCCCACGGACCAGGGGATGAGCAGTTCTTC. Its protein product is CASSPGRAHGPGDEQFF.

The rearrangement joins TRBV20-1 to TRBJ2-2; TRBD2 agrees at 9 bases. The germline V gene has CDR1 DFQATT and CDR2 SNEGSKA (reference sequence). V shed 7 bases, J shed 4 bases, and the junction held 7 bases outside the gene matches. This CDR3 is 14 amino acids long. The CDR3 nucleotides are TGCAGTGGCTCAGTTAGCGGGAGCACCGGGGAGCTGTTTTTT. Its translation: CSGSVSGSTGELFF.

This clonotype was counted at least ten times. V usage is TRBV6-1 and J usage is TRBJ2-7; D possibly corresponds to TRBD2 (5 bases). Germline V CDR1 and CDR2: MNHNS, SASEGT. CDR3 length: 14 residues. Trimming left V 5 bases short and J 3 bases short, with 14 bases between. This chain's CDR3 is CASSPRGTHYEQYF. For the CDR3, the DNA is TGTGCCAGCAGTCCTCGGGGAACCCACTACGAGCAGTACTTC.

In this sample, this clonotype turned up many times. The chain recombines TRBV3-1 with TRBJ2-7; D gene ambiguous. The V gene lost 1 base and the J gene lost 2 bases, with 12 bases spanning the gap. This CDR3 region has 15 residues. Germline V gives CDR1 LGHDT, CDR2 YNNKEL (reference sequence). The CDR3, as DNA: TGTGCCAGCAGCCAAGTGGTTGACGGGCCCTACGAGCAGTACTTC. Its translation: CASSQVVDGPYEQYF.

This clonotype showed up many times. As DNA, the CDR3 is TGCAGTGCCCCCCGGACAGTCATGAACACTGAAGCTTTCTTT. Its translation: CSAPRTVMNTEAFF. The V gene is TRBV20-1, the J gene TRBJ1-1; weak D call: TRBD1 (6 bases). CDR3 size: 14 residues. Germline V CDR1 and CDR2: DFQATT, SNEGSKA (reference sequence). V lost 6 bases and J lost 0, with 14 bases in between.

This clonotype occurred many times. This chain links TRBV12-3 or TRBV12-4 with TRBJ1-4, with 8 positions matching TRBD1. This CDR3 has 14 amino acids. J lost 3 bases, V lost 5 bases, and 2 bases had no gene match. CDR3 in DNA: TGTGCCAGCAGTGTCAGGGGGCCTAATGAAAAACTGTTTTTT. This gives the protein CASSVRGPNEKLFF.

In the case of this clonotype: The final CDR3 position lacks the conserved phenylalanine or tryptophan, pointing to a likely read error. V is TRBV30 and J is TRBJ2-7, with TRBD2 matching over 7 bases. Trimming took 0 bases from V and 7 from J; bases not matched to a gene: 3. Germline V gene data show CDR1 as GTSNPN and CDR2 as SVGIG (reference sequence). The CDR3 totals 12 residues. The CDR3 reads CAWSVSGGEQYS. The CDR3 DNA reads TGTGCCTGGAGTGTATCCGGGGGGGAGCAGTACTCC.